Below are 19 T cell receptor beta chains sequenced from a single sample in a study of CD8 T cells in Susac syndrome (dated by TCRdb to the late 2010s). Libraries came from the immunoSEQ multiplex PCR assay. RNA was extracted using the RNeasy kit, and about 0.5 to 1 ug of the RNA was reverse transcribed with random hexamers. TCRdb handled the public reads itself, with Q25 trimming in fastp and clone calling in MiXCR, and kept productive beta chains. Each entry merges the rows of one CDR3 protein and shows their most common DNA and genes. The sample records 400,000 or so distinct CDR3 sequences, approximately 85% of which are singletons. The ten most abundant clones make up approximately 0.11% of the sample. Sequencing input: CD8+ T cells from PBMCs. The receptor source for this set is a human donor with multiple sclerosis.

Here the CDR3 reads CASTDPPNTEAFF. In DNA, the CDR3 is TGTGCCAGCACCGACCCGCCGAACACTGAAGCTTTCTTT. The V and J genes are TRBV7-9 and TRBJ1-1; D uncertain. V shed 7 bases and J shed 1 base, with 10 bases lying between them. CDR1 is SEHNR, CDR2 FQNEAQ, per germline (reference sequence). The CDR3 runs 13 residues. Drawing the rest from reference TRBV7-9 and TRBJ1-1, the complete variable domain is DTGVSQNPRHKITKRGQNVTFRCDPISEHNRLYWYRQTLGQGPEFLTYFQNEAQLEKSRLLSDRFSAERPKGSFSTLEIQRTEQGDSAMYLCASTDPPNTEAFFGQGTRLTVV.

This clonotype was found once. The CDR3 DNA sequence: TGCAGTGCTAGACCTTTACCGGGGCTCAAAGCGGGCGAGCAGTACTTC. Protein sequence: CSARPLPGLKAGEQYF. This chain uses TRBV20-1 with TRBJ2-7; TRBD2 is a possible D gene (6 bases). Germline CDR1 reads DFQATT; CDR2 reads SNEGSKA (reference sequence). Trimming cost V 2 bases and J 6 bases, with 23 bases left between them. This CDR3 region has 16 residues.

This chain joins TRBV30 and TRBJ2-3; no clear D. V was shortened by 2 bases and J by 2 bases, with 8 bases between the two germline ends. The CDR3 is 13 amino acids. Looked up from germline, CDR1 is GTSNPN and CDR2 is SVGIG (reference sequence). DNA of the CDR3: TGTGCCTGGAGTCTACTGAACACAGATACGCAGTATTTT. Amino acids: CAWSLLNTDTQYF.

The chain combines TRBV7-9 with TRBJ2-7; TRBD1 aligns across 8 bases. Looked up from germline, CDR1 is SEHNR and CDR2 is FQNEAQ (reference sequence). The CDR3 covers 16 residues. V shed 5 bases and J 5 bases; nucleotides not matched to a gene: 14. CDR3: CASSRDVLDRAHEQYF. CDR3 DNA: TGTGCCAGCAGCCGAGACGTCCTGGACAGGGCTCACGAGCAGTACTTC.

This sequence joins TRBV4-2 and TRBJ2-5, with no clear D. V was shortened by 0 bases and J by 5 bases, with 13 bases between the two germline ends. The CDR3 is made up of 15 amino acids. CDR1 and CDR2 from the germline V gene are LGHNA and YNFKEQ. The chain's CDR3 is CASSQDSSYLETQYF. CDR3 nucleotide sequence: TGTGCCAGCAGCCAAGATTCGTCATACTTGGAGACCCAGTACTTC.

V gene TRBV6-5 combines with J gene TRBJ1-1; D remains ambiguous. Germline values: CDR1 MNHEY, CDR2 SVGAGI. CDR3 length: 15 amino acids. V was cut by 4 bases and J by 4 bases, with 16 bases left in between. The CDR3 reads CASSSDKNVVTEAFF. The CDR3 nucleotides are TGTGCCAGCAGTTCCGACAAAAACGTGGTCACTGAAGCTTTCTTT.

The chain combines TRBV5-4 with TRBJ2-7, with TRBD2 matching over 9 bases. This CDR3 spans 14 amino acids. Germline V gene lookup returns CDR1 SGHNT and CDR2 YYREEE (reference sequence). J was trimmed by 3 bases and V by 3 bases; bases with no gene match: 4. The CDR3 region has the DNA TGTGCCAGCAGCTCTCTAGCGGGGAGCTACGAGCAGTACTTC. It codes for CASSSLAGSYEQYF.

The chain combines TRBV19 with TRBJ1-1; 7 bases line up with TRBD1. Unmatched junction bases numbered 7, after V lost 4 bases and J lost 11 bases. The CDR3 length is 12 residues. In germline, CDR1 is LNHDA, CDR2 SQIVND (reference sequence). DNA of the CDR3: TGTGCCAGTAGTACCCCGACAGGGCGGGCTTTCTTT. Translated, it gives CASSTPTGRAFF.

The chain has TRBV10-3 and TRBJ2-1, with a weak D call TRBD1 (6 bases). This CDR3 has 16 amino acids. V was trimmed by 2 bases and J by 2 bases, leaving 13 bases between them. Per the germline V gene, CDR1 is ENHRY and CDR2 is SYGVKD. CDR3 nucleotides: TGTGCCATCAGTGAGCCTTACAGGGAAACCTACAATGAGCAGTTCTTC. Translation gives CAISEPYRETYNEQFF.

This clonotype was counted between two and nine times. J is TRBJ2-7 and V is TRBV5-4, with TRBD1 identical over 11 bases. The CDR3 covers 15 residues. From germline, CDR1 is SGHNT and CDR2 YYREEE (reference sequence). The V segment lost 4 bases and the J segment 6 bases; nucleotides outside the gene matches: 9. CDR3 sequence (DNA): TGTGCCAGCAGCCCGTCCGGGACAGGGGGGGCCGAGCAGTACTTC. This sequence encodes CASSPSGTGGAEQYF.

The count of this clonotype is one. This chain connects TRBV6-2 or TRBV6-3 to TRBJ1-2; D gene uncertain. Germline CDR1 is MNHEY and CDR2 is SVGEGT. CDR3 length: 16 amino acids. Trimming cost V 0 bases and J 6 bases, with 17 bases left between them. CDR3 nucleotide sequence: TGTGCCAGCAGTTACTCTTCCGTATGGGATGGCGATGGCTACACCTTC. Amino acids: CASSYSSVWDGDGYTF.

The chain employs TRBV12-3 or TRBV12-4 and TRBJ1-5, with a possible D match to TRBD1 (5 bases). This CDR3 has 15 residues. The V and J ends lost 2 bases and 1 base respectively, with 9 bases between them. CDR3 sequence reads: CASSLKGVSNQPQHF. The CDR3 DNA sequence: TGTGCCAGCAGTTTAAAAGGGGTCAGCAATCAGCCCCAGCATTTT.

This clonotype appeared a few times. The chain combines TRBV4-1 with TRBJ2-1; D unresolved. The CDR3 spans 11 residues. The ends were cut back, 0 bases at V and 6 bases at J, with 0 bases in the middle. Per the germline V gene, CDR1 is MGHRA and CDR2 is YSYEKL. The CDR3 reads CASSQDNEQFF. In DNA form, the CDR3 reads TGCGCCAGCAGCCAAGACAATGAGCAGTTCTTC.

This clonotype was observed a few times. At one boundary the junction diverges from the germline segment, which might be a read error. The rearrangement links TRBV15 to TRBJ1-5, with 10 nucleotides matching TRBD1. CDR1 and CDR2 (germline): LNHNV, YYDKDF (reference sequence). There are 15 residues in the CDR3. The CDR3: CAASRDRGSNQPQHF. DNA for the CDR3: TGTGCCGCCAGCCGGGACAGGGGTAGCAATCAGCCCCAGCATTTT.

This chain connects TRBV4-1 to TRBJ1-1; no reliable D call. V lost 2 bases, J lost 1 base, and 8 bases lay in between. Germline loops: CDR1 MGHRA, CDR2 YSYEKL. This CDR3 spans 14 amino acids. The CDR3 DNA reads TGCGCCAGCAGCCAAACGGCGAAGAACACTGAAGCTTTCTTT. The encoded protein is CASSQTAKNTEAFF.

The chain couples TRBV5-4 to TRBJ2-6, with D tentatively TRBD1 or TRBD2 (6 bases each). Trimming took 2 bases from V and 0 from J, leaving 12 bases between them. The CDR3 totals 17 residues. Per germline, CDR1 SGHNT and CDR2 YYREEE (reference sequence). This chain's CDR3 is CASSFGGSPSGANVLTF. CDR3 bases: TGTGCCAGCAGCTTCGGGGGCAGTCCCTCTGGGGCCAACGTCCTGACTTTC.

The chain combines TRBV5-4 with TRBJ2-7, with 11 bases lining up with TRBD2. After removal of 4 bases from V and 0 bases from J, the junction contained 9 bases not matched to a gene. Germline assignment: CDR1 SGHNT and CDR2 YYREEE (reference sequence). This CDR3 has 17 residues. This CDR3 is CASSPGLAAESSYEQYF. The CDR3 bases are TGTGCCAGCAGCCCGGGACTAGCGGCTGAAAGCTCCTACGAGCAGTACTTC.

The chain employs TRBV28 and TRBJ1-1, with 8 bases that match TRBD1. The CDR3 contains 13 residues. The ends lost 5 bases at V and 6 bases at J; junction bases unmatched: 5. Per germline, CDR1 MDHEN and CDR2 SYDVKM. The chain's CDR3 is CASSATGAPEAFF. DNA of the CDR3: TGTGCCAGCAGTGCGACAGGGGCCCCTGAAGCTTTCTTT.

The rearrangement links TRBV29-1 to TRBJ2-5; no clear D gene. Germline CDR1 reads SQVTM; CDR2 reads ANQGSEA. CDR3 length: 13 amino acids. The ends were cut back, 6 bases at V and 2 bases at J, with 13 bases in the middle. CDR3 nucleotides: TGCAGCGTCCTAAGGCTTCCTCAAGAGACCCAGTACTTC. This encodes CSVLRLPQETQYF.